This TCR beta chain was sequenced during a study of CD8+ T cells in alopecia areata. The CDR3 contains 12 residues. The V end lost 11 bases, the J end lost 0 bases, and 8 bases lay between the germline ends. Per the germline V gene, CDR1 is LNHDA and CDR2 is SQIVND (reference sequence). Following RNA extraction, reverse transcription yielded cDNA that acted as the sequencing template. The table came from immunoSEQ multiplex PCR; TCRdb's copy has only in-frame clones and leaves some out. Seen here are 120,000 or so clones, around 50% observed once, and the top ten hold under 5%. This sequence was found in a human donor with alopecia areata. Material: CD4+ T cells sorted from blood, obtained at week 0. The chain employs TRBV19 and TRBJ1-5, with D perhaps matching TRBD1 (5 bases). The CDR3 protein is CAGGGSNQPQHF. Written as DNA, the CDR3 is TGTGCCGGCGGGGGTAGCAATCAGCCCCAGCATTTT. Complete variable domain (other parts from reference TRBV19 and TRBJ1-5): DGGITQSPKYLFRKEGQNVTLSCEQNLNHDAMYWYRQDPGQGLRLIYYSQIVNDFQKGDIAEGYSVSREKKESFPLTVTSAQKNPTAFYLCAGGGSNQPQHFGDGTRLSIL.